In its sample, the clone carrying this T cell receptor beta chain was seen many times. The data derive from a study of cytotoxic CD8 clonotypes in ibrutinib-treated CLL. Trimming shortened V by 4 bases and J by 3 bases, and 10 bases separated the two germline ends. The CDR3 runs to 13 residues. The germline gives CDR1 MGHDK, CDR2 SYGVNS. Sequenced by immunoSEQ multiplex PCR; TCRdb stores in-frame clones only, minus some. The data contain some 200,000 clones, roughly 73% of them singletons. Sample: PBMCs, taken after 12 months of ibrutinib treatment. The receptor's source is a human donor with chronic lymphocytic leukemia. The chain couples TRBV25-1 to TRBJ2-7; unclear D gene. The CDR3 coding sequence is TGTGCCAGCAGTGGTGGGCCCCACTACGAGCAGTACTTC. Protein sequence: CASSGGPHYEQYF.